Each of the 21 T cell receptor beta chains below was sequenced from the same sample in a study of cytomegalovirus exposure and HLA in healthy donors. PCR amplification relied on 60 Vbeta primers (plus 13 Jbeta primers). TCRdb's table, derived via immunoSEQ multiplex PCR, lists solely in-frame clones and lacks some. This table has about 170,000 clones, 70% to 90% appearing once. Sequencing input: PBMCs. The receptors were gathered from a man aged 18 to 30 in good health and CMV-seropositive.

The rearrangement joins TRBV10-3 to TRBJ1-5; the D is unclear. The CDR3 runs 14 residues. The V end lost 3 bases, the J end lost 4 bases, and 10 bases lay between the germline ends. CDR1 is ENHRY and CDR2 is SYGVKD in the germline V gene. Written as DNA, the CDR3 is TGTGCCATCAGTGAAGGAGGTTCTAATCAGCCCCAGCATTTT. Translating it yields CAISEGGSNQPQHF.

The chain employs TRBV6-5 and TRBJ1-6, with a possible D match to TRBD1 (5 bases). V was clipped by 0 bases and J by 7 bases, with 10 bases between them. This CDR3 has 15 amino acids. The V gene's germline CDR1 is MNHEY and CDR2 SVGAGI. CDR3 bases: TGTGCCAGCAGTTACTCGGGGCCAGCCAATTCACCCCTCCACTTT. It encodes CASSYSGPANSPLHF.

The CDR3 DNA is TGTGCCAGCAGTTTACGGACAAGCTCCTACGAGCAGTACTTC. Its protein product is CASSLRTSSYEQYF. The rearrangement uses TRBV27 and TRBJ2-7, with D possibly TRBD1 on 5 matching bases. The CDR3 consists of 14 residues. In germline, CDR1 is MNHEY, CDR2 SMNVEV (reference sequence). Trimming took off 2 bases at V and 0 bases at J, with 8 bases between the two ends.

The chain recombines TRBV5-1 with TRBJ1-4, with D tentatively TRBD1 (5 bases). The CDR3 is 14 residues long. Germline CDR1 SGHRS, CDR2 YFSETQ. The V end was cut by 0 bases, the J end by 6 bases, with 9 bases between. For the CDR3, the DNA is TGCGCCAGCAGCTTGGCAGGGACTTATGAAAAACTGTTTTTT. Amino acid sequence: CASSLAGTYEKLFF.

This clone was counted only a few times. This chain connects TRBV19 to TRBJ2-2, with 8 positions matching TRBD1. Per the germline V gene, CDR1 is LNHDA and CDR2 is SQIVND (reference sequence). Trimming cost V 9 bases and J 7 bases; bases outside gene matches: 7. CDR3 length equals 13 residues. The CDR3 region is CASRGRGGGELFF. The CDR3 DNA sequence: TGTGCCAGCAGGGGGCGAGGTGGCGGGGAGCTGTTTTTT.

The chain uses TRBV15 and TRBJ1-1; D gene unclear. The germline V gene encodes CDR1 LNHNV and CDR2 YYDKDF (reference sequence). The CDR3 spans 11 residues. Trimming took 6 bases from V and 11 from J, leaving 13 bases between them. The CDR3 coding sequence is TGTGCCACCAGTCCTGGCGCCGGGGCTTTCTTT. The encoded protein is CATSPGAGAFF.

This clone was seen only once. The chain carries TRBV7-8 and TRBJ2-7, with D maybe TRBD2 (6 bases). The CDR3 contains 16 residues. CDR1 and CDR2 from the germline V gene are SGHVS and FQNEAQ. V lost 3 bases, J lost 0 bases, and 15 bases lay in between. The CDR3 sequence is CASSFGTHDSSYEQYF. Here the CDR3 DNA reads TGTGCCAGCAGCTTCGGGACTCACGACAGCTCCTACGAGCAGTACTTC.

V is TRBV9 and J is TRBJ1-2; TRBD1 matches at 8 bases. V lost 0 bases and J lost 4; bases outside the gene matches: 8. There are 16 residues in the CDR3. CDR1 is SGDLS, CDR2 YYNGEE, per germline. This CDR3 reads CASSVEIPGGPYGYTF. The DNA of the CDR3 is TGTGCCAGCAGCGTAGAAATCCCAGGGGGCCCCTATGGCTACACCTTC. The full variable domain, in which reference TRBV9 and TRBJ1-2 provide the parts outside the CDR3, is DSGVTQTPKHLITATGQRVTLRCSPRSGDLSVYWYQQSLDQGLQFLIQYYNGEERAKGNILERFSAQQFPDLHSELNLSSLELGDSALYFCASSVEIPGGPYGYTFGSGTRLTVV.

The chain combines TRBV5-1 with TRBJ1-4; possible D gene TRBD1, 5 bases. Deletions cut 4 bases from V and 5 bases from J, with 15 bases between. Germline lookup yields CDR1 SGHRS and CDR2 YFSETQ. This CDR3 is built from 15 residues. This chain's CDR3 is CASSPAGTGNEKLFF. Written as DNA, the CDR3 is TGCGCCAGCAGCCCGGCGGGGACGGGGAATGAAAAACTGTTTTTT.

The CDR3 is CASSLYPEGRMDEQYF. The CDR3 DNA sequence: TGTGCCAGCAGTTTATATCCCGAGGGCCGGATGGACGAGCAGTACTTC. The V and J genes are TRBV27 and TRBJ2-7; tentative D call: TRBD2 (5 bases). This CDR3 has 16 residues. Trimming removed 1 base from V and 5 bases from J, with 18 bases in between. The germline V gene encodes CDR1 MNHEY and CDR2 SMNVEV (reference sequence).

The CDR3 coding sequence is TGTGCCAGCAGCTTAGGGGCATGGACTAAAACGCAGTATTTT. Residues: CASSLGAWTKTQYF. This chain connects TRBV11-2 to TRBJ2-3, with a possible D match to TRBD2 (6 bases). V was shortened by 1 base and J by 9 bases, with 14 bases between the two germline ends. Per the germline V gene, CDR1 is SGHAT and CDR2 is FQNNGV. There are 14 residues in the CDR3.

The chain couples TRBV19 to TRBJ2-1, with 12 bases that match TRBD2. CDR3 length equals 18 residues. The V gene's germline CDR1 is LNHDA and CDR2 SQIVND (reference sequence). J was trimmed by 0 bases and V by 3 bases; bases with no gene match: 6. The CDR3 DNA reads TGTGCCAGTAGTATTAGTCTAGCGGGGGGGGGCTCCTACAATGAGCAGTTCTTC. It translates to CASSISLAGGGSYNEQFF.

This chain links TRBV6-5 with TRBJ1-3; 9 bases agree with TRBD1. V lost 6 bases to trimming and J lost 5 bases; unmatched junction nucleotides: 8. Per germline, CDR1 MNHEY and CDR2 SVGAGI. This CDR3 is 15 amino acids long. CDR3 sequence: CASRPPGQGRNTIYF. DNA of the CDR3: TGTGCCAGCAGGCCTCCGGGACAGGGAAGAAACACCATATATTTT.

This sequence joins TRBV4-3 and TRBJ2-1; 10 bases line up with TRBD2. The junction had 8 bases not matched to a gene; V was cut back by 5 bases and J by 4 bases. CDR1 and CDR2 from the germline V gene are LGHNA and YSLEER. The CDR3 consists of 16 residues. In nucleotides, the CDR3 is TGCGCCAGCAGCAAAAGCCCTAGCGGGGGATACAATGAGCAGTTCTTC. It yields the protein CASSKSPSGGYNEQFF.

The rearrangement uses TRBV9 and TRBJ2-7; 7 nucleotides match TRBD2. Unmatched junction bases numbered 6, after V lost 4 bases and J lost 2 bases. CDR3 length: 14 residues. Germline V gene lookup returns CDR1 SGDLS and CDR2 YYNGEE. Written as DNA, the CDR3 is TGTGCCAGCAGCCGCGCCGGGACTACCTACGAGCAGTACTTC. This encodes CASSRAGTTYEQYF. The full variable domain, with the rest looked up from reference TRBV9 and TRBJ2-7, is DSGVTQTPKHLITATGQRVTLRCSPRSGDLSVYWYQQSLDQGLQFLIQYYNGEERAKGNILERFSAQQFPDLHSELNLSSLELGDSALYFCASSRAGTTYEQYFGPGTRLTVT.

The rearrangement joins TRBV4-1 to TRBJ2-3; D is unclear. Germline V gives CDR1 MGHRA, CDR2 YSYEKL. V was cut by 3 bases and J by 0 bases, with 13 bases left in between. The CDR3 loop spans 16 amino acids. The CDR3 bases are TGCGCCAGCAGCCAGAGGCGTGAACCGAGCACAGATACGCAGTATTTT. Amino acid sequence: CASSQRREPSTDTQYF.

Only one count was recorded for this clone. This chain connects TRBV18 to TRBJ2-2, with 7 positions matching TRBD1. Germline loops: CDR1 KGHSH, CDR2 LQKENI. This CDR3 has 14 residues. V shed 3 bases and J 7 bases; nucleotides not matched to a gene: 5. The DNA of the CDR3 is TGTGCCAGCTCACCCGGACAGGAGGTCGGGGAGCTGTTTTTT. This codes for CASSPGQEVGELFF.

This clone was counted once. J is TRBJ1-3 and V is TRBV10-3; TRBD1 matches 8 bases. The germline CDR1 and CDR2 sequences are ENHRY and SYGVKD. Trimming took 8 bases from V and 1 from J; bases not matched to a gene: 7. This CDR3 is built from 15 residues. The CDR3 here is CAIGNRGKSGNTIYF. As DNA, the CDR3 is TGTGCCATCGGCAACAGGGGGAAATCTGGAAACACCATATATTTT.

For the CDR3, the DNA is TGCGCCAGCAGCCCCGGGACAGCTTATTACAATGAGCAGTTCTTC. It translates to CASSPGTAYYNEQFF. The chain couples TRBV5-1 to TRBJ2-1; 7 positions match TRBD1. The V and J ends lost 4 bases and 4 bases, in that order; junction bases with no gene match: 8. CDR1 and CDR2 (germline): SGHRS, YFSETQ. The CDR3 consists of 15 residues.

V usage is TRBV2 and J usage is TRBJ1-4, with 8 nucleotides matching TRBD1. The CDR3 is 15 amino acids. CDR1 is SNHLY, CDR2 FYNNEI, per germline. V was pared by 6 bases and J by 7 bases, with 10 bases of the junction left unmatched. The chain's CDR3 is CASRRDRSMGEKLFF. The CDR3 DNA is TGTGCCAGCAGAAGGGACAGGAGCATGGGTGAAAAACTGTTTTTT.

The chain employs TRBV30 and TRBJ1-4; TRBD1 matches 11 bases. Germline V gene data show CDR1 as GTSNPN and CDR2 as SVGIG (reference sequence). The CDR3 consists of 14 residues. V shed 3 bases and J 4 bases; nucleotides not matched to a gene: 1. In nucleotides, the CDR3 is TGTGCCTGGAGGGGACAGGGGGTTAATGAAAAACTGTTTTTT. As protein: CAWRGQGVNEKLFF.